This TCR beta chain was identified in a study of beta chain features in type 1 diabetes. Broader study findings: Reduced insertions and increased deletions marked VDJ junctions in type 1 diabetes patients. There was a moderate but significant shortening of TCRB CDR3s in all four CD4+ subsets of Type 1 diabetes patients.

Germline values: CDR1 SQVTM, CDR2 ANQGSEA. V lost 4 bases to trimming and J lost 5 bases; unmatched junction nucleotides: 7. This CDR3 contains 13 residues. A word on this clone: Antigen specificity is unknown.

Expressed TCRB transcripts were sequenced, since all the RNA that had been isolated was reverse transcribed. Libraries were prepared by immunoSEQ multiplex PCR; TCRdb keeps only in-frame clonotypes and omits some of them. The data show 400,000 to 450,000 clones, 14% seen once. The receptor was isolated from a man in his thirties or forties in good health. J is TRBJ1-1 and V is TRBV29-1, with TRBD1 matching over 7 bases. Specimen: naive CD4+ T cells from blood. CDR3 nucleotides: TGCAGCGTTGTAGGGGACAGTCGGACTGAAGCTTTCTTT. Translating it yields CSVVGDSRTEAFF.